One and the same sample provided the 17 T cell receptor beta chains below, sequenced in a study of T cell changes during pregnancy in multiple sclerosis (dated by TCRdb to between 2018 and 2021). The library was built by means of the immunoSEQ multiplex PCR assay. In its TCRdb copy, this immuneACCESS table keeps in-frame sequences only and misses some clones. Where compared with another copy, unresolved V genes explain less than half of these, and the others have no known cause. The sample table lists roughly 100,000 clones, around 90% of them with a count of one. About 2.9% of the sample goes to the ten largest clones. The specimen was peripheral blood, collected in the second trimester of pregnancy. Every receptor here comes from a female donor with multiple sclerosis, enrolled in a pregnancy study.

This chain connects TRBV29-1 to TRBJ2-7, with 8 bases that match TRBD1. J gave up 7 bases and V 6 bases, and 8 bases lay outside the gene matches. Per germline, CDR1 SQVTM and CDR2 ANQGSEA. CDR3 length: 12 residues. In DNA, the CDR3 is TGCAGCGTGGTGACAGGGGCGGAAGAGCAGTACTTC. Its protein product is CSVVTGAEEQYF.

J is TRBJ2-1 and V is TRBV27; possibly TRBD1 for D (6 bases). V was pared by 7 bases and J by 4 bases, with 11 bases between. The CDR3 runs 13 residues. CDR1 and CDR2 from the germline V gene are MNHEY and SMNVEV (reference sequence). The CDR3: CASTGAPYNEQFF. In nucleotides, the CDR3 is TGTGCCAGCACAGGGGCACCTTACAATGAGCAGTTCTTC.

The V gene is TRBV7-9, the J gene TRBJ2-7, with 7 positions matching TRBD1. CDR3 length equals 12 residues. V shed 1 base and J 9 bases; nucleotides not matched to a gene: 3. CDR1 and CDR2 from the germline V gene are SEHNR and FQNEAQ (reference sequence). CDR3 region: CASSLGTGGQYF. The CDR3 region has the DNA TGTGCCAGCAGCTTAGGGACAGGCGGGCAGTACTTC.

This clone occurred once. The V gene is TRBV4-1, the J gene TRBJ2-3; TRBD2 aligns across 11 bases. The V gene's germline CDR1 is MGHRA and CDR2 YSYEKL. CDR3 length equals 16 residues. After removal of 0 bases from V and 1 base from J, the junction contained 0 bases not matched to a gene. The CDR3 DNA follows: TGCGCCAGCAGCCAAGAGACTAGCGGGGGCACAGATACGCAGTATTTT. As protein: CASSQETSGGTDTQYF.

The V call is TRBV27, the J call TRBJ1-1, with 7 bases that match TRBD1. Losses at the gene ends were 4 bases for V and 6 bases for J; bases not matched to a gene: 2. Germline values: CDR1 MNHEY, CDR2 SMNVEV (reference sequence). This CDR3 is 12 amino acids long. The CDR3 coding sequence is TGTGCCAGCAGTTATCAGGGGGCTGAAGCTTTCTTT. Protein: CASSYQGAEAFF.

This clone showed up just once. The chain couples TRBV18 to TRBJ1-1; D unresolved. The V and J ends lost 3 bases and 4 bases respectively, with 9 bases between them. The CDR3 has 13 amino acids. CDR1 and CDR2 (germline): KGHSH, LQKENI. CDR3 loop: CASSPSRGTEAFF. The CDR3 DNA sequence: TGTGCCAGCTCACCCTCTCGCGGCACTGAAGCTTTCTTT.

The chain is built from TRBV7-2 and TRBJ2-4, with 15 bases matching TRBD2. The germline CDR1 and CDR2 sequences are SGHTA and FQGNSA. The V and J ends lost 3 bases and 3 bases, in that order; junction bases with no gene match: 3. This CDR3 contains 17 residues. CDR3 loop: CASSFRTSGRVKNIQYF. The CDR3 DNA follows: TGTGCCAGCAGCTTCCGGACTAGCGGGAGGGTCAAAAACATTCAGTACTTC.

The chain is built from TRBV5-1 and TRBJ1-4, with a weak D call TRBD1 (5 bases). This CDR3 region has 14 residues. Between the trimmed V and J ends, which lost 7 bases and 5 bases, there was a span of 15 bases. Per the germline V gene, CDR1 is SGHRS and CDR2 is YFSETQ. For the CDR3, the DNA is TGCGCCAGCGGGACTGGCGGGGCCAATGAAAAACTGTTTTTT. It specifies CASGTGGANEKLFF.

V is TRBV7-9 and J is TRBJ1-2, with D perhaps TRBD1 (5 bases). Germline assignment: CDR1 SEHNR and CDR2 FQNEAQ (reference sequence). The CDR3 is 14 amino acids. V was shortened by 5 bases and J by 4 bases, with 14 bases between the two germline ends. The CDR3 DNA is TGTGCCAGCAGCCCGGGACGGGAGGGCTATGGCTACACCTTC. Its translation: CASSPGREGYGYTF.

J is TRBJ2-7 and V is TRBV5-4, with 7 bases lining up with TRBD1. This CDR3 region has 13 residues. With 4 bases clipped from V and 2 bases from J, the junction kept 3 bases outside the gene matches. Looked up from germline, CDR1 is SGHNT and CDR2 is YYREEE (reference sequence). DNA of the CDR3: TGTGCCAGCAGCCCGACAGGGACCTACGAGCAGTACTTC. Its translation: CASSPTGTYEQYF.

The chain carries TRBV27 and TRBJ2-7; 9 nucleotides line up with TRBD2. The trim removed 2 bases at V and 5 bases at J, leaving 10 bases unmatched. This CDR3 comprises 16 residues. Per the germline V gene, CDR1 is MNHEY and CDR2 is SMNVEV (reference sequence). The CDR3 DNA reads TGTGCCAGCAGTTTACCTAGCGGGAAGGGTAGGAACGAGCAGTACTTC. Encoded protein: CASSLPSGKGRNEQYF.

This chain connects TRBV30 to TRBJ2-2; TRBD2 agrees at 9 bases. Per the germline V gene, CDR1 is GTSNPN and CDR2 is SVGIG (reference sequence). Trimming removed 2 bases from V and 5 bases from J; junction bases left unmatched: 9. The CDR3 contains 16 residues. CDR3 sequence: CAWSLIAGVRTGELFF. The CDR3 nucleotides read TGTGCCTGGAGTTTGATAGCGGGAGTGAGGACCGGGGAGCTGTTTTTT.

This clone appeared a single time. The chain links TRBV27 to TRBJ1-1, with 8 bases identical to TRBD1. Germline values: CDR1 MNHEY, CDR2 SMNVEV (reference sequence). This CDR3 region has 13 residues. V shed 3 bases and J 9 bases; nucleotides not matched to a gene: 6. CDR3 sequence reads: CASSFPGQVQAFF. The CDR3 bases are TGTGCCAGCAGTTTTCCGGGACAGGTTCAAGCTTTCTTT.

V gene TRBV30 combines with J gene TRBJ1-1; D not certain. Germline V gives CDR1 GTSNPN, CDR2 SVGIG (reference sequence). The CDR3 is made up of 14 amino acids. V shed 0 bases and J shed 5 bases, with 13 bases lying between them. The CDR3 coding sequence is TGTGCCTGGAGTGTTACGGCGGGAGGGACTGAAGCTTTCTTT. It encodes CAWSVTAGGTEAFF.

The rearrangement links TRBV5-4 to TRBJ1-2, with a possible D match to TRBD1 (6 bases). The ends were cut back, 1 base at V and 1 base at J, with 11 bases in the middle. Germline lookup yields CDR1 SGHNT and CDR2 YYREEE (reference sequence). The length of the CDR3 is 15 residues. DNA of the CDR3: TGTGCCAGCAGCTTGCCAGGACAGCTTAACTATGGCTACACCTTC. It yields the protein CASSLPGQLNYGYTF. The full variable domain, its missing parts supplied by reference TRBV5-4 and TRBJ1-2, is ETGVTQSPTHLIKTRGQQVTLRCSSQSGHNTVSWYQQALGQGPQFIFQYYREEENGRGNFPPRFSGLQFPNYSSELNVNALELDDSALYLCASSLPGQLNYGYTFGSGTRLTVV.

The chain uses TRBV29-1 and TRBJ2-3; TRBD1 agrees at 8 bases. Germline loops: CDR1 SQVTM, CDR2 ANQGSEA. The CDR3 spans 14 residues. Trimming cost V 5 bases and J 3 bases; bases outside gene matches: 7. CDR3 residues: CSVLGTGYTDTQYF. The CDR3 DNA reads as TGCAGCGTTTTAGGGACAGGTTATACAGATACGCAGTATTTT.

The chain has TRBV18 and TRBJ1-5, with TRBD1 as a possible D gene (5 bases). Germline V gene data show CDR1 as KGHSH and CDR2 as LQKENI. Trimming removed 3 bases from V and 6 bases from J, with 12 bases in between. The CDR3 contains 14 residues. CDR3: CASSPRGGTQPQHF. The CDR3 nucleotides are TGTGCCAGCTCACCCCGGGGGGGAACTCAGCCCCAGCATTTT.